The 27 T cell receptor beta chains given below trace back to one sample, sequenced in a study of cytomegalovirus exposure and HLA in healthy donors. PCR primers comprised 60 Vbeta and 13 Jbeta primers. Clones were read by immunoSEQ multiplex PCR, and TCRdb kept only the in-frame ones, dropping some. Of approximately 150,000 clones listed, 70% to 80% are singletons. What was sequenced was PBMCs. These receptors came from a man between 40 and 49 years old in good health and CMV-seronegative.

The CDR3 region has the DNA TGTGCCAGCAGCTCGACAGCGGGCTATGGCTACACCTTC. Translation: CASSSTAGYGYTF. The chain recombines TRBV5-6 with TRBJ1-2; tentative D call: TRBD1 (5 bases). This CDR3 has 13 amino acids. Trimming removed 3 bases at V and 4 bases at J, with 10 bases between. Looked up from germline, CDR1 is SGHDT and CDR2 is YYEEEE.

The rearrangement links TRBV11-2 to TRBJ2-1, with 10 nucleotides matching TRBD2. Germline trimming cut 5 bases from V and 4 bases from J; bases unmatched to any gene: 5. CDR1 and CDR2 from the germline V gene are SGHAT and FQNNGV. This CDR3 is built from 15 residues. CDR3 region: CASSATSGPYNEQFF. In DNA, the CDR3 is TGTGCCAGCAGCGCGACTAGCGGGCCTTACAATGAGCAGTTCTTC.

This clone was seen a handful of times. The chain combines TRBV30 with TRBJ1-6; 10 nucleotides agree with TRBD1. CDR1 is GTSNPN, CDR2 SVGIG, per germline (reference sequence). This CDR3 contains 15 residues. V gave up 0 bases and J gave up 10 bases; unmatched junction bases: 6. This CDR3 reads CAWSVGGQGYSPLHF. The CDR3 DNA reads as TGTGCCTGGAGTGTCGGGGGACAGGGGTACTCACCCCTCCACTTT.

This CDR3 is CASSELANTQYF. Here the CDR3 DNA reads TGCGCCAGCAGCGAACTCGCGAATACGCAGTATTTT. This chain joins TRBV10-2 and TRBJ2-3; D unresolved. The CDR3 is 12 amino acids. Germline CDR1 is WSHSY and CDR2 is SAAADI. Trimming left V 6 bases short and J 7 bases short, with 11 bases between.

The V gene is TRBV15, the J gene TRBJ2-7, with 8 bases identical to TRBD2. Germline lookup yields CDR1 LNHNV and CDR2 YYDKDF (reference sequence). V lost 5 bases to trimming and J lost 2 bases; unmatched junction nucleotides: 8. The CDR3 has 15 amino acids. CDR3 loop: CATSGGGGMTYEQYV. The CDR3 DNA sequence: TGTGCCACCAGCGGAGGCGGGGGGATGACCTACGAGCAGTACGTC.

This clone was recorded a few times. This sequence joins TRBV19 and TRBJ2-2; perhaps TRBD2 as D (6 bases). V was pared by 11 bases and J by 6 bases, with 22 bases between. Germline V lookup: CDR1 LNHDA, CDR2 SQIVND (reference sequence). This CDR3 is built from 15 residues. The CDR3 here is CASQSRSGGPGELFF. DNA for the CDR3: TGTGCCTCTCAGTCCCGATCCGGGGGTCCCGGGGAGCTGTTTTTT. Together with reference TRBV19 and TRBJ2-2, the CDR3 gives the full variable domain: DGGITQSPKYLFRKEGQNVTLSCEQNLNHDAMYWYRQDPGQGLRLIYYSQIVNDFQKGDIAEGYSVSREKKESFPLTVTSAQKNPTAFYLCASQSRSGGPGELFFGEGSRLTVL.

Details on this clone: The sample carries other DNA sequences with the same CDR3. This chain links TRBV5-1 with TRBJ2-5, with TRBD1 as a possible D gene (9 bases). The CDR3 loop spans 17 amino acids. Germline V gene data show CDR1 as SGHRS and CDR2 as YFSETQ. Trimming removed 3 bases from V and 5 bases from J, with 23 bases in between. The CDR3 is CASSSNRGRGDQETQYF. The CDR3 DNA is TGCGCCAGCAGCTCCAACAGGGGGCGGGGGGATCAGGAGACCCAGTACTTC. Full variable domain (rest looked up from reference TRBV5-1 and TRBJ2-5): KAGVTQTPRYLIKTRGQQVTLSCSPISGHRSVSWYQQTPGQGLQFLFEYFSETQRNKGNFPGRFSGRQFSNSRSEMNVSTLELGDSALYLCASSSNRGRGDQETQYFGPGTRLLVL.

The rearrangement links TRBV5-1 to TRBJ2-2; TRBD1 agrees at 9 bases. CDR3 length: 15 residues. Germline V lookup: CDR1 SGHRS, CDR2 YFSETQ. J was trimmed by 0 bases and V by 8 bases; bases with no gene match: 5. The CDR3 sequence: CASLQGAANTGELFF. CDR3 nucleotides: TGCGCCAGTTTACAGGGGGCGGCGAACACCGGGGAGCTGTTTTTT. Based on the CDR3 plus reference TRBV5-1 and TRBJ2-2, the full variable domain is KAGVTQTPRYLIKTRGQQVTLSCSPISGHRSVSWYQQTPGQGLQFLFEYFSETQRNKGNFPGRFSGRQFSNSRSEMNVSTLELGDSALYLCASLQGAANTGELFFGEGSRLTVL.

The chain has TRBV2 and TRBJ1-1; no clear D. The germline V gene encodes CDR1 SNHLY and CDR2 FYNNEI. This CDR3 comprises 13 residues. V lost 6 bases to trimming and J lost 1 base, with 9 bases between them. As DNA, the CDR3 is TGTGCCAGCAGCGGCCGGGGGAACACTGAAGCTTTCTTT. Translation gives CASSGRGNTEAFF.

DNA for the CDR3: TGTGCCAGCAGCCGGACAGGAAAAGAGACCCAGTACTTC. It translates to CASSRTGKETQYF. The V and J genes are TRBV7-2 and TRBJ2-5; 7 bases are a match to TRBD1. V lost 5 bases, J lost 3 bases, and 3 bases stayed unmatched. CDR1 is SGHTA and CDR2 is FQGNSA in the germline V gene. The CDR3 runs to 13 residues.

J is TRBJ2-3 and V is TRBV18; TRBD1 agrees at 9 bases. The trim removed 2 bases at V and 5 bases at J, leaving 8 bases unmatched. The CDR3 is 16 residues long. Germline CDR1 KGHSH, CDR2 LQKENI. DNA for the CDR3: TGTGCCAGCTCACCAATAAACAGGGGGCTGCAAGATACGCAGTATTTT. It translates to CASSPINRGLQDTQYF.

V and J are TRBV9 and TRBJ2-7; TRBD1 matches at 10 bases. The CDR3 consists of 17 residues. V shed 3 bases and J 5 bases; nucleotides not matched to a gene: 14. Germline-derived CDR1 and CDR2 are SGDLS and YYNGEE. The CDR3 DNA is TGTGCCAGCAGCGCCGTAGGACGGACAGGGGGAAGCAACGAGCAGTACTTC. Protein: CASSAVGRTGGSNEQYF.

This clone appeared once. The CDR3 here is CASSPLAGGENIQYF. DNA of the CDR3: TGCGCCAGCAGCCCACTAGCGGGGGGGGAAAACATTCAGTACTTC. The V gene is TRBV5-1, the J gene TRBJ2-4; TRBD2 aligns across 13 bases. Germline CDR1 reads SGHRS; CDR2 reads YFSETQ. The CDR3 extends over 15 amino acids. The junction had 3 bases not matched to a gene; V was cut back by 4 bases and J by 5 bases.

The CDR3 DNA sequence: TGTGCCAGCAGCCCCCGGGCGGGGGATAATGAGCAGTTCTTC. Encoded protein: CASSPRAGDNEQFF. The chain carries TRBV11-1 and TRBJ2-1, with 7 bases aligning to TRBD2. Germline V gene data show CDR1 as SGHAT and CDR2 as FQDESV (reference sequence). The CDR3 sequence is 14 residues long. Trimming removed 5 bases from V and 7 bases from J; junction bases left unmatched: 8.

The V gene is TRBV30, the J gene TRBJ1-1; D unclear. Germline V CDR1 and CDR2: GTSNPN, SVGIG (reference sequence). Trimming took off 3 bases at V and 0 bases at J, with 20 bases between the two ends. This CDR3 region has 17 residues. In DNA form, the CDR3 reads TGTGCCTGGAGCGCCTCGTCAGGCAAGTTCATGAACACTGAAGCTTTCTTT. Its translation is CAWSASSGKFMNTEAFF.

V is TRBV5-1 and J is TRBJ2-5, with D tentatively TRBD2 (5 bases). Per the germline V gene, CDR1 is SGHRS and CDR2 is YFSETQ. The CDR3 runs 15 residues. With 7 bases removed from V and 4 bases from J, the gap between germline ends came to 20 bases. The CDR3 DNA reads TGCGCCAGCTCGGAAGTGGAGGTTTTGGGAGAGACCCAGTACTTC. Residues: CASSEVEVLGETQYF.

V is TRBV18 and J is TRBJ2-7; 10 bases map to TRBD1. Per the germline V gene, CDR1 is KGHSH and CDR2 is LQKENI. The J segment lost 6 bases and the V segment lost 0 bases, leaving 5 bases of the junction unmatched. The CDR3 sequence is 15 residues long. This CDR3 is CASSPPGTGVTEQYV. Written as DNA, the CDR3 is TGTGCCAGCTCACCACCCGGGACAGGGGTGACCGAGCAGTACGTC.

The chain links TRBV9 to TRBJ1-1; D is uncertain. This CDR3 has 14 residues. In germline, CDR1 is SGDLS, CDR2 YYNGEE. V was shortened by 3 bases and J by 1 base, with 10 bases between the two germline ends. The CDR3 nucleotides read TGTGCCAGCAGCGCCATGATGGCGAACACTGAAGCTTTCTTT. Its protein product is CASSAMMANTEAFF.

As for this clone: In the same sample, other DNA sequences code for this CDR3. The rearrangement joins TRBV10-2 to TRBJ1-1; the D is unclear. Looked up from germline, CDR1 is WSHSY and CDR2 is SAAADI. Trimming removed 9 bases from V and 4 bases from J, with 15 bases in between. The CDR3 contains 13 residues. The CDR3 sequence is CASILSRGTEAFF. For the CDR3, the DNA is TGCGCCAGTATATTGTCTCGGGGCACTGAAGCTTTCTTT.

This clone was recorded only once. The V call is TRBV11-2, the J call TRBJ2-3, with 13 bases that match TRBD2. The CDR3 sequence is 17 residues long. Losses at the gene ends were 3 bases for V and 7 bases for J; bases not matched to a gene: 10. The germline V gene encodes CDR1 SGHAT and CDR2 FQNNGV. Here the CDR3 DNA reads TGTGCCAGCAGCTTCCCTTCTACTAGCGGGAGGGTTAATACGCAGTATTTT. This sequence encodes CASSFPSTSGRVNTQYF.

This clone has just a few counts. The chain is built from TRBV5-1 and TRBJ1-2, with no clear D. Per the germline V gene, CDR1 is SGHRS and CDR2 is YFSETQ. V lost 4 bases, J lost 6 bases, and 13 bases lay in between. The CDR3 covers 13 residues. CDR3: CASSRGSGDGYTF. The CDR3 DNA follows: TGCGCCAGCAGCCGAGGGTCTGGGGATGGCTACACCTTC.

This clone was recorded only once. The J gene is TRBJ2-1, the V gene TRBV13, with a possible D match to TRBD1 (5 bases). The CDR3 is 13 residues long. V was trimmed by 2 bases and J by 8 bases, leaving 10 bases between them. The germline gives CDR1 PRHDT, CDR2 FYEKMQ (reference sequence). The CDR3: CASSLPVGDEQFF. CDR3 sequence (DNA): TGTGCCAGCAGCTTACCGGTAGGGGATGAGCAGTTCTTC.

The count of this clone is one. The chain joins TRBV18 to TRBJ1-4; D is undetermined. V was pared by 2 bases and J by 8 bases, with 12 bases between. The CDR3 is 14 residues long. From germline, CDR1 is KGHSH and CDR2 LQKENI. The CDR3 is CASSPYGVEEKLFF. The CDR3 nucleotides read TGTGCCAGCTCACCATACGGGGTTGAAGAAAAACTGTTTTTT.

The chain links TRBV18 to TRBJ1-2; the match to TRBD1 covers 8 bases. This CDR3 is 15 amino acids long. Germline V CDR1 and CDR2: KGHSH, LQKENI. The V and J ends lost 3 bases and 4 bases, in that order; junction bases with no gene match: 7. The CDR3: CASSPPGQDSYGYTF. The DNA of the CDR3 is TGTGCCAGCTCACCCCCGGGACAGGACTCCTATGGCTACACCTTC.

The rearrangement uses TRBV9 and TRBJ2-7; 7 bases are a match to TRBD2. The CDR3 spans 15 residues. V dropped 1 base and J dropped 0; count of bases not matched to a gene: 4. Germline-derived CDR1 and CDR2 are SGDLS and YYNGEE. DNA for the CDR3: TGTGCCAGCAGCGTACTGGGCGGGAGCTCCTACGAGCAGTACTTC. This gives the protein CASSVLGGSSYEQYF. Variable domain in full (rest from reference TRBV9 and TRBJ2-7): DSGVTQTPKHLITATGQRVTLRCSPRSGDLSVYWYQQSLDQGLQFLIQYYNGEERAKGNILERFSAQQFPDLHSELNLSSLELGDSALYFCASSVLGGSSYEQYFGPGTRLTVT.

CDR3: CASSQATGGTEKLFF. CDR3 nucleotide sequence: TGTGCCAGCAGCCAGGCGACAGGGGGAACCGAAAAACTGTTTTTT. The V call is TRBV28, the J call TRBJ1-4; 9 bases map to TRBD1. CDR1 MDHEN and CDR2 SYDVKM come from the germline V gene. This CDR3 region has 15 residues. The V segment lost 6 bases and the J segment 8 bases; nucleotides outside the gene matches: 10. The full variable domain, rest sourced from reference TRBV28 and TRBJ1-4, is DVKVTQSSRYLVKRTGEKVFLECVQDMDHENMFWYRQDPGLGLRLIYFSYDVKMKEKGDIPEGYSVSREKKERFSLILESASTNQTSMYLCASSQATGGTEKLFFGSGTQLSVL.

The J gene is TRBJ2-7, the V gene TRBV23-1, with D possibly being TRBD2 (5 bases). TRBV23-1 is given ORF status, its function remaining uncertain. Trimming removed 4 bases at V and 4 bases at J, with 5 bases between. CDR3 size: 11 residues. CDR3 sequence: CASSREYEQYV. The DNA of the CDR3 is TGCGCCAGCAGTCGGGAGTACGAGCAGTACGTC.